Each of the 14 T cell receptor beta chains below was sequenced from the same sample in a study of cytomegalovirus exposure and HLA in healthy donors. Generated by immunoSEQ multiplex PCR, the TCRdb table keeps only in-frame clones and is missing some. This table holds over 60,000 clones, around 96% found once. The specimen was PBMCs. Receptors originate from a young man in good health and CMV-seropositive.

V gene TRBV28 combines with J gene TRBJ1-4, with D possibly TRBD1 on 6 matching bases. The CDR3 contains 14 residues. V was cut by 6 bases and J by 8 bases, with 16 bases left in between. The V gene's germline CDR1 is MDHEN and CDR2 SYDVKM. The CDR3 reads CASSRTGYGEKLFF. In DNA form, the CDR3 reads TGTGCCAGCAGCAGAACAGGGTACGGAGAAAAACTGTTTTTT. Combining the CDR3 with reference TRBV28 and TRBJ1-4 gives the whole variable domain DVKVTQSSRYLVKRTGEKVFLECVQDMDHENMFWYRQDPGLGLRLIYFSYDVKMKEKGDIPEGYSVSREKKERFSLILESASTNQTSMYLCASSRTGYGEKLFFGSGTQLSVL.

The chain employs TRBV5-6 and TRBJ1-2; 12 bases are a match to TRBD1. Germline V gene lookup returns CDR1 SGHDT and CDR2 YYEEEE. The CDR3 sequence is 15 residues long. The ends lost 0 bases at V and 7 bases at J; junction bases unmatched: 4. The CDR3 sequence is CASSLVGQGAGGYTF. CDR3 coding DNA: TGTGCCAGCAGCTTGGTGGGACAGGGGGCTGGTGGCTACACCTTC.

The chain is built from TRBV6-6 and TRBJ2-5; D is possibly TRBD1 (6 bases). V lost 6 bases and J 5 bases, leaving 16 bases between the germline ends. CDR1 is MNHNY and CDR2 is SVGAGI in the germline V gene (reference sequence). The CDR3 spans 14 residues. The CDR3: CASSQFQGKETQYF. In DNA, the CDR3 is TGTGCCAGCAGCCAGTTCCAGGGGAAGGAGACCCAGTACTTC.

The chain uses TRBV19 and TRBJ1-5, with D hard to call. This CDR3 region has 16 residues. V lost 3 bases, J lost 0 bases, and 12 bases lay in between. In germline, CDR1 is LNHDA, CDR2 SQIVND (reference sequence). CDR3 loop: CASSMEEQLSNQPQHF. In DNA, the CDR3 is TGTGCCAGTAGTATGGAGGAACAACTTAGCAATCAGCCCCAGCATTTT.

V and J are TRBV6-1 and TRBJ2-1; 9 positions match TRBD1. Germline lookup yields CDR1 MNHNS and CDR2 SASEGT. The J segment lost 10 bases and the V segment lost 2 bases, leaving 18 bases of the junction unmatched. This CDR3 region has 18 residues. CDR3 sequence: CASSEWGTGSISAKEQFF. As DNA, the CDR3 is TGTGCCAGCAGTGAATGGGGGACAGGGTCTATATCGGCGAAGGAGCAGTTCTTC.

For the CDR3, the DNA is TGTGCCAGCAGTACTAAGGCAGGGGGCGCGAACACCGGGGAGCTGTTTTTT. Protein product: CASSTKAGGANTGELFF. V gene TRBV28 combines with J gene TRBJ2-2; TRBD1 matches 8 bases. The CDR3 consists of 17 residues. The germline V gene encodes CDR1 MDHEN and CDR2 SYDVKM. J lost 0 bases, V lost 5 bases, and 8 bases had no gene match.

The chain combines TRBV7-9 with TRBJ2-7, with TRBD2 matching 8 bases. The CDR3 spans 15 residues. V was clipped by 5 bases and J by 2 bases; unmatched bases: 8. Germline CDR1 and CDR2: SEHNR and FQNEAQ (reference sequence). The CDR3 DNA reads as TGTGCCAGCAGCGCCTATAGCGGGGATACCTACGAGCAGTACTTC. Protein sequence: CASSAYSGDTYEQYF.

The rearrangement uses TRBV19 and TRBJ1-5, with D uncertain. The germline gives CDR1 LNHDA, CDR2 SQIVND (reference sequence). V lost 6 bases and J 3 bases, leaving 9 bases between the germline ends. The CDR3 contains 13 residues. The CDR3 reads CASSPGNNQPQHF. CDR3 nucleotide sequence: TGTGCCAGTAGCCCCGGGAACAATCAGCCCCAGCATTTT.

This clone appeared once. The V gene is TRBV4-1, the J gene TRBJ1-4; D ambiguous. V was shortened by 4 bases and J by 8 bases, with 11 bases between the two germline ends. From germline, CDR1 is MGHRA and CDR2 YSYEKL. This CDR3 is built from 13 residues. This CDR3 reads CASSLGGLEKLFF. The CDR3 bases are TGCGCCAGCAGCCTCGGAGGTTTGGAAAAACTGTTTTTT.

This clone was picked up one time. The chain recombines TRBV4-1 with TRBJ1-5, with 7 bases identical to TRBD1. Losses at the gene ends were 7 bases for V and 5 bases for J; bases not matched to a gene: 11. The CDR3 runs to 15 residues. CDR1 MGHRA and CDR2 YSYEKL come from the germline V gene. CDR3 protein: CASTQGDDRHQPQHF. The CDR3 DNA reads TGCGCCAGCACTCAGGGGGACGACCGACATCAGCCCCAGCATTTT.

This rearrangement joins TRBV7-2 to TRBJ2-7; 9 bases are shared with TRBD1. V shed 5 bases and J 6 bases; nucleotides not matched to a gene: 8. The germline gives CDR1 SGHTA, CDR2 FQGNSA. The CDR3 covers 14 residues. As DNA, the CDR3 is TGTGCCAGCAGCCAACAGGGGGCGCCTGCCGAGCAGTACTTC. Translated, it gives CASSQQGAPAEQYF.

J is TRBJ2-1 and V is TRBV29-1; perhaps TRBD1 as D (5 bases). The germline gives CDR1 SQVTM, CDR2 ANQGSEA. This CDR3 comprises 12 residues. Deletions cut 4 bases from V and 5 bases from J, with 9 bases between. CDR3 protein: CSVGGRNNEQFF. The CDR3 nucleotides read TGCAGCGTTGGGGGCAGAAACAATGAGCAGTTCTTC.

This chain joins TRBV30 and TRBJ1-5; tentative D call: TRBD1 (6 bases). This CDR3 region has 14 residues. Germline V gives CDR1 GTSNPN, CDR2 SVGIG (reference sequence). V was clipped by 2 bases and J by 6 bases, with 14 bases between them. CDR3 sequence (DNA): TGTGCCTGGAGTACCTCGAGGGGGGGTCAGCCCCAGCATTTT. Encoded protein: CAWSTSRGGQPQHF.

The chain combines TRBV7-3 with TRBJ2-1; the match to TRBD1 covers 8 bases. This CDR3 region has 14 residues. The V segment lost 5 bases and the J segment 6 bases; nucleotides outside the gene matches: 6. The germline V gene has CDR1 SGHTA and CDR2 FQGTGA. CDR3 sequence reads: CASSLGQASNEQFF. The CDR3 region has the DNA TGTGCCAGCAGCCTGGGACAGGCCTCCAATGAGCAGTTCTTC.